This record looks at one T cell receptor beta chain sequence and its context. Its specificity is unknown. CDR1 and CDR2 (germline): PRHDT, FYEKMQ (reference sequence). This CDR3 has 14 amino acids. The V gene lost 4 bases and the J gene lost 3 bases, with 13 bases spanning the gap. This specimen comes from a study of T-cell reconstitution after alpha-beta-depleted transplantation in children. Study results and limitations: Once a year had passed after transplant, T-cell counts and diversity came mostly from newly produced T cells. Where alpha-beta T cells came from about two months after transplant was reportedly several hundred expanded graft clones.

Unique molecular identifiers were incorporated into the prepared TCRbeta library. TCRdb called the PCR reads again in MiXCR, with one record for every CDR3 protein. The sample lists 450,000 to 550,000 distinct CDR3 sequences; approximately 10% were seen once. This TCR was sampled from a female patient between 2 and 15 years old who had a stem cell transplant for aplastic anemia, so the T cells may come from the graft donor. The source was PBMCs, mostly from graft donor cells, collected 180 days after TCRalphabeta/CD19-depleted stem cell transplant. This chain uses TRBV13 with TRBJ2-7; D ambiguous. CDR3 DNA sequence: TGTGCCAGCAGCTCCATGGACCGTCGCTACGAGCAGTACGTC. Translated: CASSSMDRRYEQYV.